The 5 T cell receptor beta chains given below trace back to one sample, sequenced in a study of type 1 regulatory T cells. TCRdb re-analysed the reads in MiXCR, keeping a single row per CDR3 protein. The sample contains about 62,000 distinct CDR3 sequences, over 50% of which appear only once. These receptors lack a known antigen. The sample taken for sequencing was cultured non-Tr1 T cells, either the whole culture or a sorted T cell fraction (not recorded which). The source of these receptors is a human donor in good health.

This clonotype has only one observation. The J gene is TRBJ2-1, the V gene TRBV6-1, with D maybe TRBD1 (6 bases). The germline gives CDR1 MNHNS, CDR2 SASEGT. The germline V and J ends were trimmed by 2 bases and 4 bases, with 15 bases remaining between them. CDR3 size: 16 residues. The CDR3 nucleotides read TGTGCCAGCAGTGAATATTTGGGGGCAGGGTACAATGAGCAGTTCTTC. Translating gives CASSEYLGAGYNEQFF.

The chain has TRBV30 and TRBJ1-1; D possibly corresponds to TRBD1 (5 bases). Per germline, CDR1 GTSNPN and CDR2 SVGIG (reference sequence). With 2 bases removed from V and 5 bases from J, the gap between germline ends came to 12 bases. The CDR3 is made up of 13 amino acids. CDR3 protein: CAWSRGGGTEAFF. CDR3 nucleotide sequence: TGTGCCTGGAGTAGGGGCGGAGGGACTGAAGCTTTCTTT.

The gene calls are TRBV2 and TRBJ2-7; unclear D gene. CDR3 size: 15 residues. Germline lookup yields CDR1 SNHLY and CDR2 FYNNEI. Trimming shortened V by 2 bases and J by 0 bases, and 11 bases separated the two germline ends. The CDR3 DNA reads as TGTGCCAGCAGTGAATCAAGGTCCCCCTCCTACGAGCAGTACTTC. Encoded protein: CASSESRSPSYEQYF.

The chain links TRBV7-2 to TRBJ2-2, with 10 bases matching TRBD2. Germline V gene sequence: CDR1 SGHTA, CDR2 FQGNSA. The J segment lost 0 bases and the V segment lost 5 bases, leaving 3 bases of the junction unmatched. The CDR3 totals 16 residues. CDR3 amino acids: CASSKRGGANTGELFF. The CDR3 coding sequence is TGTGCCAGCAGCAAGCGGGGGGGAGCGAACACCGGGGAGCTGTTTTTT.

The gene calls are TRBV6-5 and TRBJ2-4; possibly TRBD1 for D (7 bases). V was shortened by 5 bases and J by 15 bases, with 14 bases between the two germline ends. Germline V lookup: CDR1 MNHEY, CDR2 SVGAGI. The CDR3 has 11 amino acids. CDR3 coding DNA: TGTGCCAGCAGTGGGGGGACAGAGAGGTACTTC. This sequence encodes CASSGGTERYF.